This TCR beta chain was captured by sequencing in a study of cytomegalovirus exposure and HLA in healthy donors. Comment on this clone: Its specificity is unknown.

Whole-study findings and limits: Certain indistinguishable V segments, among them TRBV6-2 and TRBV6-3, were excluded. As a later analysis showed, several of the most significant clusters appeared to be linked to common viral pathogens.

The V gene end was trimmed by 1 base and the J gene end by 4 bases; junction bases not matched to a gene: 8. The CDR3 sequence is 17 residues long. Per the germline V gene, CDR1 is SEHNR and CDR2 is FQNEAQ (reference sequence). PCR amplification relied on 60 Vbeta primers (plus 13 Jbeta primers). This table comes from immunoSEQ multiplex PCR, and its TCRdb copy is limited to in-frame clones, with some not included. The profile shows approximately 140,000 clones, about 80% of them singletons. The receptor comes from a man aged 35 to 55 in good health and CMV-seronegative. Sequencing was carried out using PBMCs. The V and J genes are TRBV7-9 and TRBJ1-1; TRBD1 matches at 11 bases. The CDR3 loop is CASSLVTLGQGATEAFF. CDR3 bases: TGTGCCAGCAGCTTAGTAACCCTCGGACAGGGGGCCACTGAAGCTTTCTTT.